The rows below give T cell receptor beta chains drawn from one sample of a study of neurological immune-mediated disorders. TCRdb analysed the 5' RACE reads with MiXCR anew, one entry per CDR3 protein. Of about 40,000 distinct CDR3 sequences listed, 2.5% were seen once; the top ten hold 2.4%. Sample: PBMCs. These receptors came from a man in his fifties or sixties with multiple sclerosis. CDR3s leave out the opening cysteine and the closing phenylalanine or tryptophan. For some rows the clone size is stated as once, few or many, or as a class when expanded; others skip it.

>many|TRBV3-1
ASSLPGVSNTGELF
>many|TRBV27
ASSTRLLSTDTQY
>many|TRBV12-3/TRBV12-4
ASSPWIAGTSGANVLT
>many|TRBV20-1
SARGDGNQPQH
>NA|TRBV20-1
SARVGRQTFQPQN
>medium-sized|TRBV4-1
ASSKRGDNEQF
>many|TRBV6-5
ASSYSITLNTGELF
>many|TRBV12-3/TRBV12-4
ASSQGSSQNIQY
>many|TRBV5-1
ASRYGTGKSDEQY
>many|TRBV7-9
ASSFGVQPQH
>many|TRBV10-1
ASSRTANTEAF
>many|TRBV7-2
ASSLRPAGRVQETQY
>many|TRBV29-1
SVRGGRADTQY
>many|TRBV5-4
ASRFGVGETQY
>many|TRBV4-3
ASSQEGSGNTIY
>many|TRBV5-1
ASSRDRGQAGELF
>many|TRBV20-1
SARDSQNNSPLH
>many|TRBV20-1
SARDQGKGAAEAF
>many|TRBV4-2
ASSPGRQGYNEQF
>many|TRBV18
ASSPRRGHSTDTQY
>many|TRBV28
ASSLTGIDGEQY
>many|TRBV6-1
ASSDENSYTEAF
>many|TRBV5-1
ASRDSYEQY
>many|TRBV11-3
ASSLDLGETQY
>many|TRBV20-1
SAPRTGPLSYNEQF